The following is a T cell receptor beta chain sequence with its context. Trimming left V 1 base short and J 0 bases short, with 13 bases between. Germline V gives CDR1 SGHVS, CDR2 FNYEAQ. The CDR3 consists of 17 residues. The record originates from a study of OX40 agonist ivuxolimab in advanced cancers. Profiling relied on immunoSEQ multiplex PCR, and the TCRdb table lists in-frame clones only, not all of them. This sample yields more than 65,000 clones, of which around nine tenths are seen a single time; approximately 0.38% belongs to the top ten. The origin of this receptor is an adult with an advanced solid tumor such as melanoma, head and neck, liver or kidney cancer. The sequenced sample was CD4+ or CD8+ T cells sorted from blood, obtained in a trial of the OX40 agonist ivuxolimab. The chain recombines TRBV7-6 with TRBJ2-1; D gene ambiguous. CDR3 bases: TGTGCCAGCAGCTTAGTTGAAGTGGGAAGCTCCTACAATGAGCAGTTCTTC. This gives the protein CASSLVEVGSSYNEQFF.